These 24 T cell receptor beta chains originate from one sample sequenced in a study of T cells in tumors after PD-1 blockade. Sequenced by immunoSEQ multiplex PCR; TCRdb stores in-frame clones only, minus some. Of about 560 clones in the sample, approximately 70% are singletons; the top ten hold 30% to 35%. Sequenced material: tumor tissue, taken after anti-PD-1 treatment. The receptors stem from a human donor with cutaneous squamous cell carcinoma.

The genes are TRBV7-2 and TRBJ1-5, with 9 bases fitting TRBD1. CDR1 and CDR2 from the germline V gene are SGHTA and FQGNSA. The CDR3 has 15 amino acids. Trimming removed 2 bases from V and 7 bases from J; junction bases left unmatched: 6. This CDR3 reads CASSLRTGVGQPQHF. For the CDR3, the DNA is TGTGCCAGCAGCTTAAGGACAGGGGTAGGGCAGCCCCAGCATTTT.

The genes are TRBV14 and TRBJ1-1, with a tentative D call TRBD1 (5 bases). The length of the CDR3 is 15 residues. Germline V gene sequence: CDR1 SGHDN, CDR2 FVKESK. V was cut by 6 bases and J by 2 bases, with 16 bases left in between. CDR3 coding DNA: TGTGCCAGCAGTCATACCCCAGGGAAAAACACTGAAGCTTTCTTT. Residues: CASSHTPGKNTEAFF.

The chain is built from TRBV9 and TRBJ2-5, with 10 positions matching TRBD2. The CDR3 covers 15 residues. Germline CDR1 is SGDLS and CDR2 is YYNGEE. V shed 3 bases, J shed 4 bases, and the junction held 6 bases outside the gene matches. The CDR3 region has the DNA TGTGCCAGCAGCGCCGGGACTAGCGAGCGAGAGACCCAGTACTTC. This codes for CASSAGTSERETQYF.

The V gene is TRBV7-3, the J gene TRBJ2-7; 8 bases line up with TRBD1. Germline loops: CDR1 SGHTA, CDR2 FQGTGA. V gave up 0 bases and J gave up 4 bases; unmatched junction bases: 8. CDR3 length equals 16 residues. In DNA form, the CDR3 reads TGTGCCAGCAGCTTAACTCCCCAGGGGGCTGCGTACGAGCAGTACTTC. Translated, it gives CASSLTPQGAAYEQYF.

By proportion, this clone is hyperexpanded. This rearrangement joins TRBV5-1 to TRBJ2-1, with D possibly being TRBD1 or TRBD2 (6 bases each). Germline CDR1 reads SGHRS; CDR2 reads YFSETQ. The CDR3 contains 15 residues. Trimming took off 0 bases at V and 0 bases at J, with 7 bases between the two ends. CDR3 loop: CASSLEGGSYNEQFF. CDR3 nucleotides: TGCGCCAGCAGCTTGGAGGGGGGCTCCTACAATGAGCAGTTCTTC.

The chain employs TRBV28 and TRBJ1-6; D is perhaps TRBD1 (6 bases). With 4 bases removed from V and 7 bases from J, the gap between germline ends came to 17 bases. The CDR3 has 16 amino acids. Germline V gene sequence: CDR1 MDHEN, CDR2 SYDVKM. The CDR3 DNA is TGTGCCAGCAGTTCATCCTTACAGGGTGAGAATTCACCCCTCCACTTT. Residues: CASSSSLQGENSPLHF.

This clone was observed a handful of times. This chain connects TRBV5-1 to TRBJ1-5, with 7 bases fitting TRBD1. J lost 5 bases, V lost 2 bases, and 7 bases had no gene match. Germline V lookup: CDR1 SGHRS, CDR2 YFSETQ. The CDR3 covers 15 residues. The CDR3 region is CASSFDRDRYQPQHF. DNA of the CDR3: TGCGCCAGCAGCTTTGACAGGGATCGGTATCAGCCCCAGCATTTT.

The V and J genes are TRBV9 and TRBJ2-7; D is possibly TRBD1 or TRBD2 (6 bases each). The CDR3 is 15 residues long. Germline values: CDR1 SGDLS, CDR2 YYNGEE. With 2 bases removed from V and 4 bases from J, the gap between germline ends came to 16 bases. CDR3 nucleotides: TGTGCCAGCAGCGTTCTCGGGGGCCCGAATTACGAGCAGTACTTC. This gives the protein CASSVLGGPNYEQYF. Variable domain in full (rest from reference TRBV9 and TRBJ2-7): DSGVTQTPKHLITATGQRVTLRCSPRSGDLSVYWYQQSLDQGLQFLIQYYNGEERAKGNILERFSAQQFPDLHSELNLSSLELGDSALYFCASSVLGGPNYEQYFGPGTRLTVT.

The chain is built from TRBV3-1 (or the pseudogene TRBV3-2) and TRBJ1-6; D ambiguous. The CDR3 totals 18 residues. V lost 5 bases, J lost 5 bases, and 22 bases lay in between. Germline CDR1 reads LGHDT; CDR2 reads YNNKEL (reference sequence). In DNA, the CDR3 is TGTGCCAGCAGCGGGTCGGTTCCCATTTCATACCATAATTCACCCCTCCACTTT. Its translation is CASSGSVPISYHNSPLHF.

This clone qualifies as large. This chain links TRBV4-1 with TRBJ1-3, with D uncertain. This CDR3 has 13 amino acids. V was clipped by 4 bases and J by 4 bases, with 8 bases between them. Germline V gene lookup returns CDR1 MGHRA and CDR2 YSYEKL. The CDR3 DNA follows: TGCGCCAGCAGCCTCTCACAGGGAAACACCATATATTTT. Translation gives CASSLSQGNTIYF.

The V and J genes are TRBV5-4 and TRBJ1-4; the D gene is possibly TRBD1 (5 bases). Per germline, CDR1 SGHNT and CDR2 YYREEE (reference sequence). The CDR3 has 14 residues. Trimming took 4 bases from V and 8 from J, leaving 15 bases between them. The CDR3 reads CASSHGGLGEKLFF. CDR3 in DNA: TGTGCCAGCAGCCACGGGGGATTAGGAGAAAAACTGTTTTTT.

The genes are TRBV7-9 and TRBJ2-2; no firm D call. V was shortened by 1 base and J by 7 bases, with 7 bases between the two germline ends. Per germline, CDR1 SEHNR and CDR2 FQNEAQ (reference sequence). CDR3 size: 13 residues. CDR3 region: CASSLVGNGELFF. CDR3 DNA: TGTGCCAGCAGCTTAGTAGGGAACGGGGAGCTGTTTTTT. Full variable domain (rest looked up from reference TRBV7-9 and TRBJ2-2): DTGVSQNPRHKITKRGQNVTFRCDPISEHNRLYWYRQTLGQGPEFLTYFQNEAQLEKSRLLSDRFSAERPKGSFSTLEIQRTEQGDSAMYLCASSLVGNGELFFGEGSRLTVL.

CDR3 DNA sequence: TGTGCCTGGGGCGGACAGGAGAAGTCCAAACTGTTTTTT. Translating it yields CAWGGQEKSKLFF. V is TRBV30 and J is TRBJ1-4; 7 bases map to TRBD1. Germline values: CDR1 GTSNPN, CDR2 SVGIG (reference sequence). V was clipped by 5 bases and J by 11 bases; unmatched bases: 11. The CDR3 loop spans 13 amino acids.

This rearrangement joins TRBV28 to TRBJ1-5; no reliable D call. Germline loops: CDR1 MDHEN, CDR2 SYDVKM. V was trimmed by 3 bases and J by 0 bases, leaving 6 bases between them. The CDR3 covers 14 residues. CDR3 nucleotides: TGTGCCAGCAGTTTTCAAATTAGCAATCAGCCCCAGCATTTT. It encodes CASSFQISNQPQHF.

The rearrangement uses TRBV30 and TRBJ2-7, with D perhaps given as TRBD1 or TRBD2 (5 bases each). CDR1 is GTSNPN, CDR2 SVGIG, per germline (reference sequence). V was pared by 4 bases and J by 5 bases, with 15 bases between. The CDR3 is made up of 13 amino acids. The CDR3 loop is CAWTPGRTDEQYF. The CDR3 nucleotides read TGTGCCTGGACCCCGGGACGGACTGACGAGCAGTACTTC.

The rearrangement uses TRBV12-1 and TRBJ2-6; the table names TRBD1, a call not compared with the DNA. TRBV12-1 constitutes a pseudogene. The CDR3 has 18 amino acids. As DNA, the CDR3 is TGTGCCAGCAGCGTAGGCATGTTAGGACAAAGTCGGGCCAACGTCCTGACTTTC. Residues: CASSVGMLGQSRANVLTF.

The V and J genes are TRBV24-1 and TRBJ1-5, with a weak D call TRBD1 (6 bases). CDR3 size: 15 residues. With 4 bases removed from V and 6 bases from J, the gap between germline ends came to 15 bases. Germline V CDR1 and CDR2: KGHDR, SFDVKD. The CDR3 bases are TGTGCCACCAGTGACCCCTCAGGGGATGGTCAGCCCCAGCATTTT. It is translated as CATSDPSGDGQPQHF.

The rearrangement joins TRBV9 to TRBJ1-5, with D maybe TRBD1 (5 bases). The germline V and J ends were trimmed by 5 bases and 2 bases, with 14 bases remaining between them. Germline V gives CDR1 SGDLS, CDR2 YYNGEE. The CDR3 has 15 residues. The CDR3 here is CASRGEQFCNQPQHF. CDR3 nucleotide sequence: TGTGCCAGCAGGGGGGAACAGTTTTGCAATCAGCCCCAGCATTTT.

This clone came up a few times. The chain combines TRBV5-5 with TRBJ2-5, with 12 bases fitting TRBD2. CDR3 size: 15 residues. After removal of 5 bases from V and 2 bases from J, the junction contained 4 bases not matched to a gene. Germline V lookup: CDR1 SGHKS, CDR2 YYEKEE (reference sequence). Here the CDR3 reads CASRPGLAGQETQYF. In DNA, the CDR3 is TGTGCCAGCAGACCAGGACTAGCGGGGCAAGAGACCCAGTACTTC.

The J gene is TRBJ1-2, the V gene TRBV30; 9 positions match TRBD1. Germline CDR1 and CDR2: GTSNPN and SVGIG (reference sequence). The J segment lost 7 bases and the V segment lost 3 bases, leaving 9 bases of the junction unmatched. The CDR3 is 14 amino acids. The CDR3 sequence is CAWRYWDREAGYTF. The CDR3 nucleotides read TGTGCCTGGAGGTATTGGGACAGGGAGGCTGGCTACACCTTC. The full variable domain, with the rest looked up from reference TRBV30 and TRBJ1-2, is SQTIHQWPATLVQPVGSPLSLECTVEGTSNPNLYWYRQAAGRGLQLLFYSVGIGQISSEVPQNLSASRPQDRQFILSSKKLLLSDSGFYLCAWRYWDREAGYTFGSGTRLTVV.

The V gene is TRBV5-1, the J gene TRBJ1-2, with D possibly TRBD1 on 6 matching bases. Trimming removed 3 bases from V and 6 bases from J, with 12 bases in between. This CDR3 region has 13 residues. The V gene's germline CDR1 is SGHRS and CDR2 YFSETQ. CDR3 DNA sequence: TGCGCCAGCAGCTCCCCAGGGGAGGATGGCTACACCTTC. It specifies CASSSPGEDGYTF.

The chain carries TRBV10-3 and TRBJ1-3; 7 bases map to TRBD1. Germline V CDR1 and CDR2: ENHRY, SYGVKD. The CDR3 contains 17 residues. V lost 0 bases to trimming and J lost 0 bases; unmatched junction nucleotides: 5. The CDR3 sequence is CAISESGGPRSGNTIYF. Written as DNA, the CDR3 is TGTGCCATCAGTGAGTCAGGGGGCCCCCGCTCTGGAAACACCATATATTTT.

The rearrangement joins TRBV2 to TRBJ2-5; 7 nucleotides line up with TRBD2. Trimming cost V 6 bases and J 1 base; bases outside gene matches: 2. CDR1 and CDR2 (germline): SNHLY, FYNNEI. The CDR3 consists of 13 residues. CDR3 amino acids: CASRASGQETQYF. DNA for the CDR3: TGTGCCAGCAGAGCTAGCGGCCAAGAGACCCAGTACTTC.

This clone was detected a few times. This chain links TRBV6-1 with TRBJ1-1, with D unresolved. CDR3 length: 12 residues. The germline V and J ends were trimmed by 2 bases and 8 bases, with 9 bases remaining between them. Germline V lookup: CDR1 MNHNS, CDR2 SASEGT. The CDR3 protein is CASSEPGFEAFF. For the CDR3, the DNA is TGTGCCAGCAGTGAACCGGGGTTCGAAGCTTTCTTT.